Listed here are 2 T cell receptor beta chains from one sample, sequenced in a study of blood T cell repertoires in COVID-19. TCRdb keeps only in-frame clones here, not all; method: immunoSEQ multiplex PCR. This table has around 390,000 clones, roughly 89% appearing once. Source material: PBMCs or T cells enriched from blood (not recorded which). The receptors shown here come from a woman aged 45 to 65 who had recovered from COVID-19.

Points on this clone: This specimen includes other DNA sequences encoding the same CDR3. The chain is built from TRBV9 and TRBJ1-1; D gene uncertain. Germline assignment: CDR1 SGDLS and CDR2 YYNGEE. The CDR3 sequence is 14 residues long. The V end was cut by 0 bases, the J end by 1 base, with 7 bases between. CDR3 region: CASSVGSGNTEAFF. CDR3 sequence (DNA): TGTGCCAGCAGCGTAGGTAGCGGGAACACTGAAGCTTTCTTT.

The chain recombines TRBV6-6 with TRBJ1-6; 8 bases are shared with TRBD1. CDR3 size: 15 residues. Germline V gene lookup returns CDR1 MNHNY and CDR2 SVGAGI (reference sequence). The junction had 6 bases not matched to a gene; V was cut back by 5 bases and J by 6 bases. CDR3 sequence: CASSPGQGGNSPLHF. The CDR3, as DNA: TGTGCCAGCAGTCCCGGACAGGGAGGTAATTCACCCCTCCACTTT.